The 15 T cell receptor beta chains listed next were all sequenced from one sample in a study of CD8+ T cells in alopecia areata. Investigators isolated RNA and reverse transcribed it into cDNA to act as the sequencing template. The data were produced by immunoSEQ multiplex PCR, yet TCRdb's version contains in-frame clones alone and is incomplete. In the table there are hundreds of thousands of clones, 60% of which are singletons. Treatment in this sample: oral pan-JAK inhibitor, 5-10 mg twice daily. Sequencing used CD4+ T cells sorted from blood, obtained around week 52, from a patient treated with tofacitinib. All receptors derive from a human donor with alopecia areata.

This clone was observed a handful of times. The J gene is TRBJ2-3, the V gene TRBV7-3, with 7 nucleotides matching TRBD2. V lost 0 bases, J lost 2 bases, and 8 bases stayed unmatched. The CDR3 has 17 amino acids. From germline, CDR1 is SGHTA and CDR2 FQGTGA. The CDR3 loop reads CASSLTSSGLPTDTQYF. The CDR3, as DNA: TGTGCCAGCAGCTTAACATCTTCGGGACTACCCACAGATACGCAGTATTTT.

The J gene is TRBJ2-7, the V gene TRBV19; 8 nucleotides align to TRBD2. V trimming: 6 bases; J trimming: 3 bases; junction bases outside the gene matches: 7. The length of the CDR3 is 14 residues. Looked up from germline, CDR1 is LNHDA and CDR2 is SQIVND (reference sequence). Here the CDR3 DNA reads TGTGCCAGTAGCCCCGGGGGGGGTGTCTACGAGCAGTACTTC. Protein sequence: CASSPGGGVYEQYF. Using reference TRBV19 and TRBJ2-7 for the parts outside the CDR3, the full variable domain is DGGITQSPKYLFRKEGQNVTLSCEQNLNHDAMYWYRQDPGQGLRLIYYSQIVNDFQKGDIAEGYSVSREKKESFPLTVTSAQKNPTAFYLCASSPGGGVYEQYFGPGTRLTVT.

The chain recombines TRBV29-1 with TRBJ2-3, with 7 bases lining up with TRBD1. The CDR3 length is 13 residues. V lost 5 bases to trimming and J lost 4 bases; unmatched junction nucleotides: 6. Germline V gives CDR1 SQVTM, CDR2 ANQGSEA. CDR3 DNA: TGCAGCGTTTGGACAGGCTTGGCAGATACGCAGTATTTT. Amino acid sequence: CSVWTGLADTQYF.

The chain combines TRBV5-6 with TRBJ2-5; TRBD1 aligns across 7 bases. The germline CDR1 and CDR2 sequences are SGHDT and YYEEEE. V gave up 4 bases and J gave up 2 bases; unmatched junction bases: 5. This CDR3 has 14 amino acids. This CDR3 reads CASSHDREQETQYF. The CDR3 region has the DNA TGTGCCAGCAGCCACGACAGGGAGCAAGAGACCCAGTACTTC.

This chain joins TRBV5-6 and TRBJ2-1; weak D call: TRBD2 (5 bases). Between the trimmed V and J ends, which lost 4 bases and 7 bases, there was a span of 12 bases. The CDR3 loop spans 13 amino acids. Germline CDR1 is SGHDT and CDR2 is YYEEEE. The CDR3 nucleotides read TGTGCCAGCAGCCTACTAGTTTGGAATGAGCAGTTCTTC. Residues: CASSLLVWNEQFF.

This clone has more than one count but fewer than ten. CDR3 DNA: TGTGCCAGCAATCGGGGGAATTCACCCCTCCACTTT. The encoded protein is CASNRGNSPLHF. The chain recombines TRBV7-2 with TRBJ1-6; the D gene is possibly TRBD1 (5 bases). Germline CDR1 reads SGHTA; CDR2 reads FQGNSA. V was cut by 7 bases and J by 7 bases, with 8 bases left in between. This CDR3 comprises 12 residues.

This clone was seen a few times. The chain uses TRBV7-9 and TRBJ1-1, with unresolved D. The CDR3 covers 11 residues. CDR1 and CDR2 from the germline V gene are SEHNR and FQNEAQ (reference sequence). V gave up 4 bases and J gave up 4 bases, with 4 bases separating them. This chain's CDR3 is CASSYSTEAFF. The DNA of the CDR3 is TGTGCCAGCAGCTATAGCACTGAAGCTTTCTTT.

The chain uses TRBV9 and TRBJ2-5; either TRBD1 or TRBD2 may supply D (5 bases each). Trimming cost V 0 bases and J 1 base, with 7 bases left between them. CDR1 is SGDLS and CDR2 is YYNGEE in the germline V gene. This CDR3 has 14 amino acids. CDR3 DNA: TGTGCCAGCAGCGTAGGAGGGACCCAAGAGACCCAGTACTTC. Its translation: CASSVGGTQETQYF.

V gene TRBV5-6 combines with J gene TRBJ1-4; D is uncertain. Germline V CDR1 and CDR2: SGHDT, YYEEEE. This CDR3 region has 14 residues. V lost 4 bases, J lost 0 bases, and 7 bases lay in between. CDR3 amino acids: CASSPESTNEKLFF. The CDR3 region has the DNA TGTGCCAGCAGCCCGGAGTCAACTAATGAAAAACTGTTTTTT.

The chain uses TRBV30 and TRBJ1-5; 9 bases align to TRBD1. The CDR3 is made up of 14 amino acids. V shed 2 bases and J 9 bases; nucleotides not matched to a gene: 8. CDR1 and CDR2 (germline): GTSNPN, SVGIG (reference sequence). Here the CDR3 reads CAWSTLTGGWPQHF. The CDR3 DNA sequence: TGTGCCTGGAGTACGTTGACAGGGGGATGGCCCCAGCATTTT.

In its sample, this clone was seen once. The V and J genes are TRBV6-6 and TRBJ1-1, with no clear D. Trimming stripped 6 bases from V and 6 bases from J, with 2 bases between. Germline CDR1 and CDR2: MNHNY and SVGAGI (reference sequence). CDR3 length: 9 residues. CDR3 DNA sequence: TGTGCCAGCAGCTCTGAAGCTTTCTTT. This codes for CASSSEAFF.

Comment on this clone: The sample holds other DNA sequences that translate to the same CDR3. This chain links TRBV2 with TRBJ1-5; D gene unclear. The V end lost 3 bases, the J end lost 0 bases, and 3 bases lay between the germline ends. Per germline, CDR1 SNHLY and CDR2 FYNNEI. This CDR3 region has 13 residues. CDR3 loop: CASSEYSNQPQHF. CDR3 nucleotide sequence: TGTGCCAGCAGTGAGTATAGCAATCAGCCCCAGCATTTT.

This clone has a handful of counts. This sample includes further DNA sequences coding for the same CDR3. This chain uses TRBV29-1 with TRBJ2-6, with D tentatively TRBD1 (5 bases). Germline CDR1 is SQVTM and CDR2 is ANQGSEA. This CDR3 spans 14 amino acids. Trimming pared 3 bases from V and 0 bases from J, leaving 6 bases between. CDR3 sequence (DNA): TGCAGCGTTGAGGACAACTCTGGGGCCAACGTCCTGACTTTC. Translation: CSVEDNSGANVLTF.

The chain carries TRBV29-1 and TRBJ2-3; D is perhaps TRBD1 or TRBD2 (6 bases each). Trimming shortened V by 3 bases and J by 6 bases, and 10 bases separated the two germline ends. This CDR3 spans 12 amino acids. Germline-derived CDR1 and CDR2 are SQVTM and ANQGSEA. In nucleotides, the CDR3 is TGCAGCGTTGACGGGGGCAGGGATACGCAGTATTTT. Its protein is CSVDGGRDTQYF.

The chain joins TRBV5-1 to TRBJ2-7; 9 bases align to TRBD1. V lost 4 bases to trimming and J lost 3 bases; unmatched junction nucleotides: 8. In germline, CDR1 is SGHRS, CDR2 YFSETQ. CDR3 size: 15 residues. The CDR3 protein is CASSLGTGYGYEQYF. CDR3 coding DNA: TGCGCCAGCAGCCTCGGGACAGGGTATGGCTACGAGCAGTACTTC.